The sequence of this T cell receptor beta chain was determined in a study of blood T cell repertoires in COVID-19 (dated by TCRdb to about 2020). About the study as a whole: Samples from collaborators originated in the United States, Italy and Spain and spanned both the acute and convalescent phases of COVID-19. The samples were drawn from two sources: the first 160 participants of the ongoing ImmuneRACE study, and over 950 subjects contributed by 6 global collaborators. Deeply sampled blood TCRbeta repertoires from subjects exposed to, actively infected with, or recovered from COVID-19 were included in the dataset. Where HLA class I and class II types were available, the types were taken from metadata supplied by the sample provider, not from assay-based typing. The repertoires were made available in a free public database intended to serve as a resource for research on the immune response to SARS-CoV-2. Nearly every sample came with metadata listing a de-identified subject ID, COVID-19 status, age in years and sex. The prospective study material was composed of cDNA or gDNA derived from T cells, B-cell-depleted T cells, or PBMCs. What the work shows at the level of the full study, not this receptor alone: Clinical and demographic metadata were provided uncurated, with the amount varying by source and participant.

Whole blood was collected in K2EDTA tubes by collaborating institutions according to the institutions' own protocols. For TCRbeta analysis, collaborator samples were shipped as frozen whole blood, as isolated PBMCs, or as DNA extracted from either sample type. The germline V gene gives CDR1 as SNHLY and CDR2 as FYNNEI. Relative to germline, V is 6 bases shorter and J is 9 bases shorter, with 12 bases between their ends. The CDR3 covers 12 residues, taking in both the cysteine and the phenylalanine. Only the CDR3 part of the read is kept: 36 bases, read in frame from the first base. TCRbeta CDR3 regions were amplified from genomic DNA by means of the immunoSEQ Assay, a bias-controlled multiplex PCR. In the source study's methods: The number of nucleated cells in each sample was estimated by amplification of reference gene primers within the assay. To quantify the absolute abundance of each unique TCRbeta CDR3 rearrangement, sequence reads were collapsed and filtered. For each sample, productive Simpson clonality was calculated as the square root of Simpson's diversity index across productive rearrangements. The source is immuneACCESS, and TCRdb retained only in-frame sequences with V and J called. Part of the clones is not carried over; for the studies checked, unresolved V genes explain less than half of this, and the remainder is unexplained. V, J and clone size derive from that table, while D and trimming were established from the DNA sequence. The sample table holds hundreds of thousands of clones, of which 75% to 90% were seen once. The ten largest account for approximately 12% of the sample.

In the case of this clone: This clone's antigen is unknown. No clone much larger than this one lies a single base away; base qualities are absent.

Material for sequencing was peripheral blood. The clonotype comes from a woman aged 60-70 years with acute or convalescent COVID-19. Recombination linked TRBV2 to TRBJ2-1, with TRBD1 perhaps the D gene, on 5 matching bases. The DNA is as follows: TGTGCCAGCAGCCGCCCAGGGATTGAGCAGTTCTTC. This yields the protein CASSRPGIEQFF.